This entry lists 18 T cell receptor beta chains sequenced from one sample in a study of OX40 agonist ivuxolimab in advanced cancers. Assay used: immunoSEQ multiplex PCR; TCRdb lists only in-frame clones, some missing. The table lists about 79,000 clones, roughly 91% of them singletons. The specimen comprised CD4+ or CD8+ T cells sorted from blood, sampled in a trial of the OX40 agonist ivuxolimab. The receptor source for this set is an adult with an advanced solid tumor such as melanoma, head and neck, liver or kidney cancer.

This clone appeared once. The rearrangement uses TRBV14 and TRBJ2-5; tentative D call: TRBD2 (5 bases). In germline, CDR1 is SGHDN, CDR2 FVKESK. This CDR3 has 15 residues. Trimming cost V 1 base and J 4 bases, with 13 bases left between them. The CDR3 coding sequence is TGTGCCAGCAGCCAAGGGTTCCGGGGTTTAGAGACCCAGTACTTC. This sequence encodes CASSQGFRGLETQYF.

The chain employs TRBV18 and TRBJ1-1; the D gene is possibly TRBD1 (6 bases). The CDR3 totals 15 residues. V lost 3 bases, J lost 3 bases, and 14 bases lay in between. Per germline, CDR1 KGHSH and CDR2 LQKENI. CDR3 coding DNA: TGTGCCAGCTCACCGAGGGGGGATGCGGACACTGAAGCTTTCTTT. Its protein product is CASSPRGDADTEAFF.

CDR3 amino acids: CASSLLRGQETQYF. The CDR3 region has the DNA TGTGCCAGCAGCTTGCTGAGGGGCCAAGAGACCCAGTACTTC. The chain recombines TRBV5-5 with TRBJ2-5; D is tentatively TRBD1 or TRBD2 (5 bases each). Germline CDR1 and CDR2: SGHKS and YYEKEE (reference sequence). The CDR3 totals 14 residues. Trimming stripped 1 base from V and 1 base from J, with 8 bases between.

The chain links TRBV6-5 to TRBJ2-1; tentative D call: TRBD2 (6 bases). The germline CDR1 and CDR2 sequences are MNHEY and SVGAGI. Trimming stripped 2 bases from V and 9 bases from J, with 17 bases between. The CDR3 extends over 15 amino acids. The CDR3 DNA sequence: TGTGCCAGCAGTTACCATGCAGGGAAGGAGGGTGAGCAGTTCTTC. It codes for CASSYHAGKEGEQFF.

The chain recombines TRBV7-9 with TRBJ1-2; 8 bases fit TRBD1. Germline CDR1 is SEHNR and CDR2 is FQNEAQ (reference sequence). After removal of 4 bases from V and 8 bases from J, the junction contained 6 bases not matched to a gene. The CDR3 is 13 amino acids. CDR3 DNA: TGTGCCAGCAGCTCCCGGACAGGGAACGGCTACACCTTC. Amino acids: CASSSRTGNGYTF.

This clone was observed once. The chain joins TRBV6-6 to TRBJ2-7, with a tentative D call TRBD1 (5 bases). The CDR3 is made up of 14 amino acids. V was cut by 0 bases and J by 3 bases, with 9 bases left in between. Germline values: CDR1 MNHNY, CDR2 SVGAGI (reference sequence). CDR3 loop: CASSYSSGIYEQYF. The CDR3 nucleotides read TGTGCCAGCAGTTACTCCTCAGGGATCTACGAGCAGTACTTC.

The chain combines TRBV19 with TRBJ1-2; D unresolved. Germline V gives CDR1 LNHDA, CDR2 SQIVND (reference sequence). V dropped 1 base and J dropped 8 bases, with 5 bases sitting between them. This CDR3 comprises 11 residues. CDR3 coding DNA: TGTGCCAGTAGTATAGGCGGCGGCTACACCTTC. Its translation: CASSIGGGYTF.

The V gene is TRBV5-1, the J gene TRBJ2-3; D not resolved. Germline CDR1 reads SGHRS; CDR2 reads YFSETQ. Trimming pared 4 bases from V and 4 bases from J, leaving 10 bases between. CDR3 length: 13 residues. Here the CDR3 DNA reads TGCGCCAGCAGCCTAGACTTTTCAGATACGCAGTATTTT. Protein: CASSLDFSDTQYF.

V usage is TRBV19 and J usage is TRBJ2-1; unclear D gene. V lost 4 bases to trimming and J lost 8 bases, with 15 bases between them. Germline values: CDR1 LNHDA, CDR2 SQIVND (reference sequence). The CDR3 consists of 14 residues. CDR3 nucleotides: TGTGCCAGTAGTAGGAAGGGTAACGGGTATGAGCAGTTCTTC. Residues: CASSRKGNGYEQFF. Full variable domain (outside the CDR3, taken from reference TRBV19 and TRBJ2-1): DGGITQSPKYLFRKEGQNVTLSCEQNLNHDAMYWYRQDPGQGLRLIYYSQIVNDFQKGDIAEGYSVSREKKESFPLTVTSAQKNPTAFYLCASSRKGNGYEQFFGPGTRLTVL.

V is TRBV5-4 and J is TRBJ1-2, with 7 nucleotides matching TRBD1. The V gene's germline CDR1 is SGHNT and CDR2 YYREEE (reference sequence). CDR3 length equals 13 residues. V lost 3 bases and J lost 5; bases outside the gene matches: 4. The CDR3 here is CASSWDREYGYTF. The CDR3 DNA is TGTGCCAGCAGCTGGGACAGAGAGTATGGCTACACCTTC.

The chain combines TRBV6-1 with TRBJ2-3; 12 bases line up with TRBD2. CDR1 and CDR2 (germline): MNHNS, SASEGT. The CDR3 runs 16 residues. Trimming took 1 base from V and 6 from J; bases not matched to a gene: 5. DNA for the CDR3: TGTGCCAGCAGTGAAGGGTCTAGCGGGGGGGCTGATACGCAGTATTTT. This encodes CASSEGSSGGADTQYF.

This clone appeared a single time. V is TRBV5-4 and J is TRBJ1-2, with 7 bases that match TRBD1. Germline V gene sequence: CDR1 SGHNT, CDR2 YYREEE (reference sequence). The CDR3 extends over 14 amino acids. V gave up 4 bases and J gave up 4 bases; unmatched junction bases: 7. The CDR3 here is CASSNRQGSYGYTF. The CDR3 DNA sequence: TGTGCCAGCAGCAACAGACAGGGTTCCTATGGCTACACCTTC.

The rearrangement joins TRBV30 to TRBJ1-2; no firm D call. This CDR3 has 12 residues. The V end was cut by 3 bases, the J end by 7 bases, with 12 bases between. Germline V gene data show CDR1 as GTSNPN and CDR2 as SVGIG (reference sequence). CDR3: CAWSASVGGYTF. In DNA form, the CDR3 reads TGTGCCTGGAGCGCGTCGGTGGGTGGCTACACCTTC.

This rearrangement joins TRBV6-6 to TRBJ1-1; no clear D. V was pared by 6 bases and J by 1 base, with 3 bases between. Germline CDR1 MNHNY, CDR2 SVGAGI (reference sequence). The CDR3 runs 11 residues. The CDR3 is CASSGNTEAFF. Written as DNA, the CDR3 is TGTGCCAGCAGCGGGAACACTGAAGCTTTCTTT.

Points on this clone: Germline and junction disagree at one end, which may indicate a read error. The chain has TRBV6-1 and TRBJ2-5, with D unresolved. This CDR3 has 16 residues. Germline lookup yields CDR1 MNHNS and CDR2 SASEGT. CDR3 bases: TGTGCCAGCAGTGCCCTCAGGACGACTTCTCAAGAGGCCCAGTACTTC. Protein product: CASSALRTTSQEAQYF.

The chain uses TRBV4-1 and TRBJ2-1; D not resolved. From germline, CDR1 is MGHRA and CDR2 YSYEKL. V lost 0 bases, J lost 15 bases, and 15 bases lay in between. This CDR3 contains 13 residues. CDR3 nucleotides: TGCGCCAGCAGCCAAGATGGGGAAACCAGGACGTTCTTC. Its translation is CASSQDGETRTFF.

This clone was found a few times. This chain uses TRBV6-5 with TRBJ2-2; the match to TRBD1 covers 9 bases. The CDR3 spans 15 residues. The J segment lost 4 bases and the V segment lost 5 bases, leaving 5 bases of the junction unmatched. Germline V gives CDR1 MNHEY, CDR2 SVGAGI. The CDR3 spells CASSRWDRATGELFF. DNA for the CDR3: TGTGCCAGCAGTCGATGGGACAGGGCCACCGGGGAGCTGTTTTTT.

The genes are TRBV5-4 and TRBJ1-2; 7 nucleotides line up with TRBD1. Trimming removed 0 bases from V and 8 bases from J; junction bases left unmatched: 10. Germline V gene sequence: CDR1 SGHNT, CDR2 YYREEE (reference sequence). This CDR3 has 15 amino acids. The DNA for the CDR3 is TGTGCCAGCAGCTTGGGGGGCCCAGGGGGGAGCGGCTACACCTTC. Protein sequence: CASSLGGPGGSGYTF.